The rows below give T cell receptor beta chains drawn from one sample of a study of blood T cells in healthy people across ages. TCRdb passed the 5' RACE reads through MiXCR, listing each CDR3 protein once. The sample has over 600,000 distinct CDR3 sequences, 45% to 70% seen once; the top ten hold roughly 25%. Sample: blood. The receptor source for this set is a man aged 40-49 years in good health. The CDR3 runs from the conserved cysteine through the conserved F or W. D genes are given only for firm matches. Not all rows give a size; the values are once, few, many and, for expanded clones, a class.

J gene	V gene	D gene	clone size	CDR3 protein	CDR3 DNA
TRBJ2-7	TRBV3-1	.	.	CASSQGPLSSYEQYF	TGTGCCAGCAGCCAGGGGCCATTGAGCTCCTACGAGCAGTACTTC
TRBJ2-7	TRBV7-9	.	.	CASSSAPNLKPYEQYF	TGTGCCAGCAGCTCTGCGCCCAACTTGAAACCCTACGAGCAGTACTTC
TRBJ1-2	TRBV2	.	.	CASSGTGIGGYTF	TGTGCCAGCAGTGGTACAGGGATAGGAGGCTACACCTTC
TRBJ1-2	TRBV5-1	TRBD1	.	CASSLDTGGTRTFGYTF	TGCGCCAGCAGCTTGGATACAGGGGGGACTAGGACCTTTGGCTACACCTTC
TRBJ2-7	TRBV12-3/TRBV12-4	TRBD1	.	CASTFRGLGYEQYF	TGTGCCAGCACCTTCAGGGGGTTAGGCTACGAGCAGTACTTC
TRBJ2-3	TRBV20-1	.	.	CSAPTLASDTQYF	TGCAGTGCTCCAACCTTAGCGTCAGATACGCAGTATTTT
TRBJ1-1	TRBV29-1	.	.	CSVRRGVGTEAFF	TGCAGCGTCCGAAGGGGGGTAGGGACTGAAGCTTTCTTT
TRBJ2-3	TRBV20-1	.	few	CSAPRLGGYGTDTQYF	TGCAGTGCCCCACGTCTGGGGGGCTATGGCACAGATACGCAGTATTTT
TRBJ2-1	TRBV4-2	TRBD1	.	CASSQAGTGAYNEQFF	TGTGCCAGCAGCCAGGCCGGGACAGGGGCTTACAATGAGCAGTTCTTC
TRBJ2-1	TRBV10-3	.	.	CAISESREGETQFF	TGTGCCATCAGTGAGTCAAGGGAAGGGGAGACCCAGTTCTTC
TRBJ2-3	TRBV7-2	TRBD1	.	CASSLGDRGRPDTQYF	TGTGCCAGCAGCTTAGGCGACAGGGGGCGCCCAGATACGCAGTATTTT
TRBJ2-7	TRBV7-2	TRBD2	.	CASKPGGTEQYF	TGTGCCAGCAAACCGGGGGGGACCGAGCAGTACTTC
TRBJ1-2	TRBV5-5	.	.	CASSLGGFRPGYTF	TGTGCCAGCAGCTTAGGAGGGTTCCGGCCTGGCTACACCTTC
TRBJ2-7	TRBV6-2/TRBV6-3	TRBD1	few	CASSYWKTGGEQYF	TGTGCCAGCAGTTACTGGAAGACAGGGGGCGAGCAGTACTTC
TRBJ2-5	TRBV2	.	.	CASSGTAETQYF	TGTGCCAGCAGTGGCACAGCAGAGACCCAGTACTTC
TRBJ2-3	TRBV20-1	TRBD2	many	CSARPRGADTQYF	TGCAGTGCTAGACCGCGGGGGGCAGATACGCAGTATTTT
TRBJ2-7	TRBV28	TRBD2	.	CASSRGLLTSGPSYEQYF	TGTGCCAGCAGCCGCGGATTGCTAACTAGCGGGCCTTCCTACGAGCAGTACTTC
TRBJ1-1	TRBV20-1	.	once	CSARVGLTPPEAFF	TGCAGTGCTAGAGTAGGACTCACCCCACCTGAAGCTTTCTTT
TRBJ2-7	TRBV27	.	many	CASSSGANRLSYEQYF	TGTGCCAGCAGTTCGGGAGCCAACAGACTTTCCTACGAGCAGTACTTC
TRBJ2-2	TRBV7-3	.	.	CASSLYWGLTGELFF	TGTGCCAGCAGCCTCTACTGGGGATTGACCGGGGAGCTGTTTTTT
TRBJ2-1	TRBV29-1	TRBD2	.	CSASSTGRANEQFF	TGCAGCGCGTCCTCCACTGGGAGGGCGAATGAGCAGTTCTTC
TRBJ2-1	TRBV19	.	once	CASSVQDSRSYNEQFF	TGTGCCAGTAGTGTACAGGACTCCCGCTCCTACAATGAGCAGTTCTTC
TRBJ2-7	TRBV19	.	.	CASSILSASPQHEQYF	TGTGCCAGTAGTATCTTGTCAGCCTCCCCACAGCACGAGCAGTACTTC
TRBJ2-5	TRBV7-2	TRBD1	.	CASSRRTGGRETQYF	TGTGCCAGCAGCCGGAGGACAGGGGGCCGAGAGACCCAGTACTTC
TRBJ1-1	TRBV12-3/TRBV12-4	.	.	CASSRQGPREAFF	TGTGCCAGCAGTCGTCAGGGCCCCCGTGAGGCTTTCTTT
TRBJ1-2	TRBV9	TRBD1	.	CASSDLGTGQGYTF	TGTGCCAGCAGCGACCTCGGGACAGGGCAAGGCTACACCTTC
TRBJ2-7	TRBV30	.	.	CAFTGNSYEQYF	TGTGCCTTTACAGGAAACTCCTACGAGCAGTACTTC
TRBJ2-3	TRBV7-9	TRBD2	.	CASRESGTLDTQYF	TGTGCCAGCAGGGAAAGCGGGACGCTAGATACGCAGTATTTT
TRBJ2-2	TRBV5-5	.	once	CASSLTGSTGELFF	TGTGCCAGCAGCTTGACAGGGTCCACCGGGGAGCTGTTTTTT
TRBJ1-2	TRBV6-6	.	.	CASSPPAQVYGYTF	TGTGCCAGCAGCCCCCCGGCCCAAGTTTATGGCTACACCTTC
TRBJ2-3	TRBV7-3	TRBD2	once	CASSLNPGLGRTDTQYF	TGTGCCAGCAGCTTAAACCCGGGACTAGGGAGGACAGATACGCAGTATTTT
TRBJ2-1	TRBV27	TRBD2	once	CASSFSGLAGGKQFF	TGTGCCAGCAGTTTCTCAGGACTAGCGGGGGGGAAGCAGTTCTTC
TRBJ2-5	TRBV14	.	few	CASSQPLGQSPVQYF	TGTGCCAGCAGCCAACCATTGGGGCAGAGCCCCGTACAGTACTTC
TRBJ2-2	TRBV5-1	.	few	CASTMAVALNTGELFF	TGCGCCAGCACAATGGCGGTAGCCCTTAACACCGGGGAGCTGTTTTTT
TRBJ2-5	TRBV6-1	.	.	CASSESSSYNEQYF	TGTGCCAGCAGTGAATCGAGCAGCTACAATGAGCAGTACTTC
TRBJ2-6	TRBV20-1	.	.	CSARRTGSFSGANVLTF	TGCAGTGCTAGAAGAACAGGTTCTTTCTCTGGGGCCAACGTCCTGACTTTC